Sequencing of this T cell receptor beta chain was carried out in a study of long-term antiretroviral therapy in people with HIV. Per the germline V gene, CDR1 is MNHNS and CDR2 is SASEGT. V lost 2 bases to trimming and J lost 8 bases, with 15 bases between them. The CDR3 consists of 14 residues. Version v3.0 of the immunoSEQ assay ran at survey level. Sequencing aimed to cover roughly 40,000-50,000 T-cell genomes per sample. TCRdb keeps only in-frame clones here, not all; method: immunoSEQ multiplex PCR. Of around 37,000 clones in the sample, about 82% are singletons; the top ten hold around 4.4%. This rearrangement joins TRBV6-1 to TRBJ1-2; tentatively, D is TRBD1 (5 bases). The clonotype was recovered from a man between 18 and 29 years old with HIV. The specimen comprised unsorted PBMCs, sampled approximately 3.3 years after starting antiretroviral therapy. CDR3 region: CASSERQGVGGYTF. The CDR3 bases are TGTGCCAGCAGTGAACGGCAGGGTGTAGGGGGCTACACCTTC.